The rows below give T cell receptor beta chains drawn from one sample of a study of T cell changes during pregnancy in multiple sclerosis. Clones were sequenced by immunoSEQ multiplex PCR, and TCRdb holds only the in-frame ones, with some missing. The table includes tens of thousands of clones, around 92% detected once. The source material was peripheral blood, sampled in the third trimester of pregnancy. The receptor source for this set is a female donor in good health, enrolled as a control in a pregnancy study. Both conserved end residues are part of each CDR3. D genes are given only for firm matches. Only some rows state a clone size, as once, few, many or a class for expanded clones.

V	size	J	D	DNA	CDR3
TRBV11-2	once	TRBJ2-7	TRBD1	TGTGCCAGCAGCTCCGCCGGGACAGGGTGGGACGAGCAGTACTTC	CASSSAGTGWDEQYF
TRBV5-1	few	TRBJ1-1	-	TGCGCCAGCAGCTTTACGGGCACTGAAGCTTTCTTT	CASSFTGTEAFF
TRBV28	-	TRBJ1-2	-	TGTGCCAGCCACAGGGCTGACCGTGGCTACACCTTC	CASHRADRGYTF
TRBV7-9	-	TRBJ2-5	-	TGTGCCAGCAGCTCTACCGCGGGTCACCAAGAGACCCAGTACTTC	CASSSTAGHQETQYF
TRBV6-5	-	TRBJ1-2	-	TGTGCCAGCAGTTACCGGGGGGGACCCATCTATGGCTACACCTTC	CASSYRGGPIYGYTF
TRBV18	-	TRBJ2-3	-	TGTGCCAGCTCACCTTCGAGTTCTAGCACAGATACGCAGTATTTT	CASSPSSSSTDTQYF
TRBV7-2	-	TRBJ2-7	TRBD2	TGTGCCAGCAGCTGGGCGGGGGGAAACTCCTACGAGCAGTACTTC	CASSWAGGNSYEQYF
TRBV6-5	-	TRBJ2-7	TRBD2	TGTGCCAGCAGAAATAGACTAGCGGGAACGTACGAGCAGTACTTC	CASRNRLAGTYEQYF
TRBV7-2	once	TRBJ2-7	-	TGTGCCAGCAGTAGACAGAGCGCCTACGAGCAGTACTTC	CASSRQSAYEQYF
TRBV5-5	-	TRBJ1-1	-	TGTGCCAGCAGCTTGAGATGGCCCTCCACTGAAGCTTTCTTT	CASSLRWPSTEAFF
TRBV9	-	TRBJ2-3	TRBD2	TGTGCCAGCAGCGTAACTAGCGGGATCACAGATACGCAGTATTTT	CASSVTSGITDTQYF
TRBV7-9	once	TRBJ2-3	-	TGTGCCAGCACCCCCGGCACAGATACGCAGTATTTT	CASTPGTDTQYF
TRBV5-1	-	TRBJ1-1	TRBD1	TGCGCCAGCAGCTTGTCAGAAGACAGGGGAGCTTTCTTT	CASSLSEDRGAFF
TRBV11-3	-	TRBJ1-2	TRBD1	TGTGCCAGCAGCTTACAGGGGGGCCCCTATGGCTACACCTTC	CASSLQGGPYGYTF
TRBV25-1	-	TRBJ1-1	-	TGTGCCAGCAACAATTTGGCAGGGAAGGGGAACACTGAAGCTTTCTTT	CASNNLAGKGNTEAFF
TRBV5-1	-	TRBJ2-1	-	TGCGCCAGCAGCTTGGGGGTGTTGGGGGGCTCCTACAATGAGCAGTTCTTC	CASSLGVLGGSYNEQFF
TRBV18	-	TRBJ2-2	-	TGTGCCAGCTCACCTACAACCCCCGGGGAGCTGTTTTTT	CASSPTTPGELFF
TRBV2	few	TRBJ2-5	TRBD2	TGTGCCAGCAGCCCAAGACTAGCGGGGGAAGAGACCCAGTACTTC	CASSPRLAGEETQYF
TRBV9	-	TRBJ2-1	-	TGTGCCAGCAGCGTAGATCGGGGTTCCTACAATGAGCAGTTCTTC	CASSVDRGSYNEQFF
TRBV4-1	-	TRBJ2-7	TRBD1	TGCGCCAGCAGCCAGGACAGGGGTTCGGAGCAGTACTTC	CASSQDRGSEQYF
TRBV13	-	TRBJ1-2	-	TGTGCCAGCAGCATAGGGGATGAGGAGACCCTCTATGGCTACACCTTC	CASSIGDEETLYGYTF
TRBV4-2	-	TRBJ1-5	TRBD1	TGTGCCAGCAGCCAGGCGACAGGGAGCAATCAGCCCCAGCATTTT	CASSQATGSNQPQHF
TRBV11-3	few	TRBJ2-2	-	TGTGCCAGCAGCTTAGGTCATAAGCGAGGGACGAACACCGGGGAGCTGTTTTTT	CASSLGHKRGTNTGELFF
TRBV7-2	-	TRBJ2-7	-	TGTGCCAGCAGCTTAGCGCGTTTATCCTACGAGCAGTACTTC	CASSLARLSYEQYF
TRBV2	-	TRBJ1-5	-	TGTGCCAGCGTTGGGACAAATAGCAATCAGCCCCAGCATTTT	CASVGTNSNQPQHF
TRBV7-8	-	TRBJ1-6	-	TGTGCCAGCAGCTTCCGGGAGTGGGATTCACCCCTCCACTTT	CASSFREWDSPLHF
TRBV2	-	TRBJ2-1	TRBD1	TGTGCCAGCAGCGACAGGGGCGGTGGGGTCTATGAGCAGTTCTTC	CASSDRGGGVYEQFF
TRBV5-4	once	TRBJ2-3	TRBD1	TGTGCCAGCAGCTCGGGACAGGGGGCAGGGGATACGCAGTATTTT	CASSSGQGAGDTQYF
TRBV19	-	TRBJ2-1	TRBD2	TGTGCCAGTAGTACAGGGTCGAAGCGGGGGGGAAATGAGCAGTTCTTC	CASSTGSKRGGNEQFF
TRBV30	few	TRBJ1-2	-	TGTGCCTCCCGGTCGGGCTATGGCTACACCTTC	CASRSGYGYTF
TRBV4-1	-	TRBJ1-2	-	TGCGCCAGCAGCCAAGGAGTGAGGGGCTACACCTTC	CASSQGVRGYTF
TRBV7-3	-	TRBJ1-1	-	TGTGCCAGCAGCCCTGGGACGACTAGTGAAGCTTTCTTT	CASSPGTTSEAFF
TRBV6-6	-	TRBJ1-1	-	TGTGCCAGCAGCCGAGGTGGGGGGACGGCTTTCTTT	CASSRGGGTAFF
TRBV6-4	-	TRBJ2-2	-	TGTGCCAGCAGTAGCGGGAACACCGGGGAGCTGTTTTTT	CASSSGNTGELFF
TRBV28	once	TRBJ2-7	TRBD1	TGTGCCAGCAGGACCGGACAGGGCTCCTACGAGCAGTACTTC	CASRTGQGSYEQYF
TRBV9	-	TRBJ1-1	-	TGTGCCAGCAGCGTAGGACTAGGGCTTGGCACTGAAGCTTTCTTT	CASSVGLGLGTEAFF
TRBV19	-	TRBJ2-7	-	TGTGCCAGTAGTAGCCAGAGCTCGGGGAGCTACGAGCAGTACTTC	CASSSQSSGSYEQYF
TRBV4-3	-	TRBJ2-5	-	TGCGCCAGCAGCCAAGGGGGGCCAGGGGGGCAAGAGACCCAGTACTTC	CASSQGGPGGQETQYF
TRBV27	-	TRBJ1-2	-	TGTGCCAGCAAGGGAATAGGGGTCTATGGCTACACCTTC	CASKGIGVYGYTF
TRBV9	-	TRBJ2-7	TRBD2	TGTGCCAGCAGCGCCGGACTAGCGGGAGGGCCAATCAGCCTCTACGAGCAGTACTTC	CASSAGLAGGPISLYEQYF
TRBV5-1	-	TRBJ2-1	TRBD2	TGCGCCAGCAGCTTGGTGGGCGGGAGTAGAAATGAGCAGTTCTTC	CASSLVGGSRNEQFF
TRBV5-1	-	TRBJ2-3	TRBD2	TGCGCCAGCAGCTTGGGCCAGCGGGGAACAGATACGCAGTATTTT	CASSLGQRGTDTQYF
TRBV4-3	-	TRBJ2-5	TRBD1	TGCGCCAGCAGCCGACAGACAGGGGGCAGTGGGACCCAGTACTTC	CASSRQTGGSGTQYF
TRBV11-2	-	TRBJ2-7	TRBD1	TGTGCCAGCAGCTCGACAGGGCGAGAGGAGTACTTC	CASSSTGREEYF
TRBV6-5	-	TRBJ1-2	-	TGTGCCAGCAGTATCAGACGCAGGGATTTGGATGGCTACACCTTC	CASSIRRRDLDGYTF
TRBV29-1	-	TRBJ2-2	-	TGCAGCGCCCAGACGGGGAACACCGGGGAGCTGTTTTTT	CSAQTGNTGELFF
TRBV9	-	TRBJ2-3	-	TGTGCCAGCAGCGTAGTCAGGACAGATACGCAGTATTTT	CASSVVRTDTQYF
TRBV5-4	-	TRBJ2-3	TRBD2	TGTGCCAGCAGCTTTTCTAGCGGGGGGTACTTTAGCACAGATACGCAGTATTTT	CASSFSSGGYFSTDTQYF
TRBV7-3	-	TRBJ2-1	-	TGTGCCAGCAGCCGTGCGGGATCCACTGGCAATGAGCAGTTCTTC	CASSRAGSTGNEQFF
TRBV2	-	TRBJ2-1	-	TGTGCCAGCAGTCTCGGGTCCCACAATGAGCAGTTCTTC	CASSLGSHNEQFF
TRBV7-3	-	TRBJ1-2	-	TGTGCCAGCAGCTTAACGTCATCGGAGGGTTTTTTGGAGGGCTACACCTTC	CASSLTSSEGFLEGYTF
TRBV9	-	TRBJ2-1	-	TGTGCCAGCAGCGTAGCAGGGGCCCTGGGTGAGCAGTTCTTC	CASSVAGALGEQFF
TRBV6-5	-	TRBJ2-3	-	TGTGCCAGCAGGCCCACAATTAACACAGATACGCAGTATTTT	CASRPTINTDTQYF
TRBV9	-	TRBJ2-3	TRBD1	TGTGCCAGCAGCGGAGACAGGGCTAGCACAGATACGCAGTATTTT	CASSGDRASTDTQYF
TRBV5-1	-	TRBJ1-5	TRBD1	TGCGCCAGCAGCCCCGGGACAGAGGGTCAGCCCCAGCATTTT	CASSPGTEGQPQHF